Below are 4 T cell receptor beta chains sequenced from a single sample in a study of low-dose radiotherapy and immunotherapy resistance in tumors (dated by TCRdb to between 2020 and 2023). First-strand cDNA was synthesized using Superscript III and a set of TRAV- and TRBV-specific primers, so that both TCRalpha and TCRbeta chains were covered. A roughly 20-cycle PCR with Phusion amplified the TCRs, pairing a constant-region primer with the adapter that was attached to the V primers. TCRdb reprocessed the public reads (quality trimming at Q25 with fastp, clone calling with MiXCR) and kept in-frame beta chains. Duplicate CDR3 protein sequences are folded into a single record with the most common DNA and genes. For this sample the table gives over 7,000 distinct CDR3 sequences, of which about 70% were detected only once. Clones ranked in the top ten supply 6% to 7.5% of the sample. These receptors all stem from a human donor with advanced metastatic prostate, ovarian, gallbladder or colorectal cancer (not recorded which). This table probably holds off-target reads from a library built for another chain.

J is TRBJ1-4 and V is TRBV26; TRBD1, as called in the table, went unchecked against the DNA. TRBV26 is listed as a pseudogene. The CDR3 spans 14 residues. DNA of the CDR3: TGTGCCAGCACCCTCGACAGGACTAATGAAAAACTGTTTTTT. Its protein product is CASTLDRTNEKLFF.

This clonotype was seen once. The CDR3 coding sequence is TGTGCCAGCAGCGTTCCGGGACTAGCGGAAGAGACCCAGTACTTC. It specifies CASSVPGLAEETQYF. V usage is TRBV28 and J usage is TRBJ2-5; 11 bases line up with TRBD2. CDR1 is MDHEN and CDR2 is SYDVKM in the germline V gene. The CDR3 is 15 amino acids. The J segment lost 3 bases and the V segment lost 6 bases, leaving 6 bases of the junction unmatched.

This chain connects TRBV5-1 to TRBJ1-3; D gene uncertain. Germline lookup yields CDR1 SGHRS and CDR2 YFSETQ. The CDR3 length is 15 residues. V was trimmed by 3 bases and J by 3 bases, leaving 13 bases between them. CDR3 sequence reads: CASSYGLDFGNTIYF. CDR3 DNA: TGCGCCAGCAGCTACGGTCTGGACTTTGGAAACACCATATATTTT.

The J gene is TRBJ2-7, the V gene TRBV2; D not resolved. The CDR3 covers 14 residues. The germline gives CDR1 SNHLY, CDR2 FYNNEI. V was trimmed by 4 bases and J by 1 base, leaving 11 bases between them. This chain's CDR3 is CASSGSRSSYEQYF. CDR3 coding DNA: TGTGCCAGCAGTGGTAGTAGGTCTTCCTACGAGCAGTACTTC.